The entry below gives a single T cell receptor beta chain sequence along with its context. Unique molecular identifiers were built into the TCRbeta library. TCRdb itself ran the PCR reads through MiXCR, one entry per CDR3 protein. The data contain about 350,000 distinct CDR3 sequences, 16% of them singletons. The CDR3 covers 13 residues. The ends were cut back, 6 bases at V and 3 bases at J, with 12 bases in the middle. Germline V gene lookup returns CDR1 DFQATT and CDR2 SNEGSKA (reference sequence). This record belongs to a study of T-cell reconstitution after alpha-beta-depleted transplantation in children.

This rearrangement joins TRBV20-1 to TRBJ1-5; possible D gene TRBD1, 5 bases. The source was PBMCs, mostly from graft donor cells, collected 360 days after TCRalphabeta/CD19-depleted stem cell transplant. This clonotype was sampled from a male patient aged 2 to 10 who had a stem cell transplant for acute lymphoblastic leukemia, so the T cells may come from the graft donor. CDR3 nucleotide sequence: TGCAGTGCCCGACGGGGCTACAATCAGCCCCAGCATTTT. Protein sequence: CSARRGYNQPQHF.